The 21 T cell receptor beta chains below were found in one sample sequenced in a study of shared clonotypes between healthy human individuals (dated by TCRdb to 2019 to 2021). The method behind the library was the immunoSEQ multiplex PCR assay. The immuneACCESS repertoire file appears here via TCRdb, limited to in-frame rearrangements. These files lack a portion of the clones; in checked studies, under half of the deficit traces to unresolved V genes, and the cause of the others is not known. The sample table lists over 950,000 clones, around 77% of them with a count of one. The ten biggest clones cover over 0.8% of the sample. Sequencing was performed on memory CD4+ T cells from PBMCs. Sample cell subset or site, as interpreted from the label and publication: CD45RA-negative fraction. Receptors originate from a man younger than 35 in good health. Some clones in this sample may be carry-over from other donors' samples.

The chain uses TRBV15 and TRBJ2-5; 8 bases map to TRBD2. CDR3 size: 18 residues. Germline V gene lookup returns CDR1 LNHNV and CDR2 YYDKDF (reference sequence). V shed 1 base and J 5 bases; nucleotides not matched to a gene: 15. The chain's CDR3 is CATSRASGGGLVVETQYF. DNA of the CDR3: TGTGCCACCAGCAGAGCCTCAGGCGGGGGGCTAGTGGTGGAGACCCAGTACTTC.

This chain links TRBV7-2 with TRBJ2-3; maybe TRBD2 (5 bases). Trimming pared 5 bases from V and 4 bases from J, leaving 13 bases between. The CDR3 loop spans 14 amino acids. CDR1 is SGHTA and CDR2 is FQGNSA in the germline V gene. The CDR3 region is CASSPGPSSDTQYF. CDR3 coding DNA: TGTGCCAGCAGCCCAGGTCCTAGCTCAGATACGCAGTATTTT. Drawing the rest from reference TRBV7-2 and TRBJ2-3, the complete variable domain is GAGVSQSPSNKVTEKGKDVELRCDPISGHTALYWYRQSLGQGLEFLIYFQGNSAPDKSGLPSDRFSAERTGGSVSTLTIQRTQQEDSAVYLCASSPGPSSDTQYFGPGTRLTVL.

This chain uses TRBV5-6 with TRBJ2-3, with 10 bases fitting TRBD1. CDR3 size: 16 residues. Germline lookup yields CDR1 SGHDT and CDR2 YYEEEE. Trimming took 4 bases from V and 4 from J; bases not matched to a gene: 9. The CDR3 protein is CASSLPGTGAADTQYF. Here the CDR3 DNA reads TGTGCCAGCAGCCTTCCCGGGACAGGGGCGGCAGATACGCAGTATTTT.

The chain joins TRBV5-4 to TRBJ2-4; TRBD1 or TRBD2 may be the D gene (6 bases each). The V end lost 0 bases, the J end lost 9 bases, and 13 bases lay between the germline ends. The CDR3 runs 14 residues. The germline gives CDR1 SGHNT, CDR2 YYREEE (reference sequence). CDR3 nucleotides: TGTGCCAGCAGCTTGGACACCTCGGGGGCCATTCAGTACTTC. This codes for CASSLDTSGAIQYF.

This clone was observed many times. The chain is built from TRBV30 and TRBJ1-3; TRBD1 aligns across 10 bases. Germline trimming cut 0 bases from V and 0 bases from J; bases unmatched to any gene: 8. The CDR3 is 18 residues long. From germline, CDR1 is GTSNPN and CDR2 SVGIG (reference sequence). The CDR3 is CAWSVGDRGYPSGNTIYF. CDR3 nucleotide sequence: TGTGCCTGGAGTGTAGGGGACAGGGGATACCCCTCTGGAAACACCATATATTTT.

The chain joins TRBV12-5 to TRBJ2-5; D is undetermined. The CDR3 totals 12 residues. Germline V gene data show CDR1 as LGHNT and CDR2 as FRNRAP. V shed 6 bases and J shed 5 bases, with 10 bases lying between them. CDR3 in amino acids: CASGNEMETQYF. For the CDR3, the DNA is TGTGCTAGTGGGAACGAGATGGAGACCCAGTACTTC.

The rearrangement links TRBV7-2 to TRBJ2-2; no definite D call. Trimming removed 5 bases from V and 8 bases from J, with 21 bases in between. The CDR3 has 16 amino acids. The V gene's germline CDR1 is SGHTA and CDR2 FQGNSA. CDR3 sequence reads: CASSPQVGSYSGELFF. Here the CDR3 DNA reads TGTGCCAGCAGCCCGCAGGTTGGCTCCTACTCAGGGGAGCTGTTTTTT.

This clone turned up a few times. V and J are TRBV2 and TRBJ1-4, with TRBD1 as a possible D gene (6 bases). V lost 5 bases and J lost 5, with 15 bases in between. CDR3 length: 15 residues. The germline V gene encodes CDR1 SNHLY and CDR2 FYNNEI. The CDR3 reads CASSLETGKNEKLFF. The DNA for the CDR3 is TGTGCCAGCAGTCTCGAAACAGGGAAGAATGAAAAACTGTTTTTT.

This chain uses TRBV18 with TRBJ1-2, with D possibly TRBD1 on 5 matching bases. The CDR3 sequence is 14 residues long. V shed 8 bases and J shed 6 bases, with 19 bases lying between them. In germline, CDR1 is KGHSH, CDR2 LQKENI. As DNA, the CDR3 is TGTGCCAGCCGAAGGACCGTGGGGCGGGATGGCTACACCTTC. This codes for CASRRTVGRDGYTF. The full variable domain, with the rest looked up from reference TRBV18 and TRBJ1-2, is NAGVMQNPRHLVRRRGQEARLRCSPMKGHSHVYWYRQLPEEGLKFMVYLQKENIIDESGMPKERFSAEFPKEGPSILRIQQVVRGDSAAYFCASRRTVGRDGYTFGSGTRLTVV.

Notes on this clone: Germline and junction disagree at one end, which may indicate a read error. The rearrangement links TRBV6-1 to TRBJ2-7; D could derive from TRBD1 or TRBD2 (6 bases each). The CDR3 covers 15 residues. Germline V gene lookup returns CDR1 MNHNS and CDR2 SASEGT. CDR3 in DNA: TGTGCCAGCAGCGAAGGAGGGGGAGGTTCGAACGAGCAGTACTTC. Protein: CASSEGGGGSNEQYF.

Written as DNA, the CDR3 is TGTGCCAGCAGACAGGGGGCTGAGACCCAGTACTTC. This encodes CASRQGAETQYF. The V call is TRBV2, the J call TRBJ2-5, with TRBD1 identical over 9 bases. Germline V CDR1 and CDR2: SNHLY, FYNNEI. Trimming at V came to 6 bases and at J to 5 bases, leaving 1 base not matched to a gene. The CDR3 spans 12 residues.

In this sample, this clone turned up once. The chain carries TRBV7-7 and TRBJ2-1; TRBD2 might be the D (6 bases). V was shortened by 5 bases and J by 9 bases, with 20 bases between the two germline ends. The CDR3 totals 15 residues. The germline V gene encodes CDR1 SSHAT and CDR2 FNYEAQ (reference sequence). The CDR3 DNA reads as TGTGCCAGCAGCCCCGGGGCGGGAACTGCTAGTGAGCAGTTCTTC. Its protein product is CASSPGAGTASEQFF.

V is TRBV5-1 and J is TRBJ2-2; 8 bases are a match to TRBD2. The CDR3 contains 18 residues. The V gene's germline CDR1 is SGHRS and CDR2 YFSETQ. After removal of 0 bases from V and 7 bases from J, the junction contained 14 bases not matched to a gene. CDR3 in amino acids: CASSLVGFQREYDGELFF. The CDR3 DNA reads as TGCGCCAGCAGCTTGGTAGGTTTCCAGCGGGAGTACGACGGGGAGCTGTTTTTT. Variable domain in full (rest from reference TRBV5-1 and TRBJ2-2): KAGVTQTPRYLIKTRGQQVTLSCSPISGHRSVSWYQQTPGQGLQFLFEYFSETQRNKGNFPGRFSGRQFSNSRSEMNVSTLELGDSALYLCASSLVGFQREYDGELFFGEGSRLTVL.

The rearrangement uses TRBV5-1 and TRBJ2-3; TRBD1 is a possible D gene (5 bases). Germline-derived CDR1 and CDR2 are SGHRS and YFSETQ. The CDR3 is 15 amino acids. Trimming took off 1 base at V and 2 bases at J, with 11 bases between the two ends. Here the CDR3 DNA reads TGCGCCAGCAGCTTGCGGACACCTGACACAGATACGCAGTATTTT. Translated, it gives CASSLRTPDTDTQYF.

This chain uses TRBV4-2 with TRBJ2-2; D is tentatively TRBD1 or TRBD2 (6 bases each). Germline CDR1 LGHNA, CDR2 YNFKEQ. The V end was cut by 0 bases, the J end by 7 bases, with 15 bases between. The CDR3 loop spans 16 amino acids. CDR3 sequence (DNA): TGTGCCAGCAGCCAAGATGGAGGGGGAGGTTACGGGGAGCTGTTTTTT. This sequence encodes CASSQDGGGGYGELFF.

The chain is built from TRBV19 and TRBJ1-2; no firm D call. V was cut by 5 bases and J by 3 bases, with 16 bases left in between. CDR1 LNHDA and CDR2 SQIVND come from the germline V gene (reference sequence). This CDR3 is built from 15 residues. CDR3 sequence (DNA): TGTGCCAGTAGTCTTTCGGCTCCCCTGGACTATGGCTACACCTTC. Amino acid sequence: CASSLSAPLDYGYTF.

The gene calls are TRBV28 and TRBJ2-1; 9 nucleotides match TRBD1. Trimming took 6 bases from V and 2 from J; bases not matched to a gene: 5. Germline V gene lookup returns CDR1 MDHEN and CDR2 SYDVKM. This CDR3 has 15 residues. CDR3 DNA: TGTGCCAGCAGCCCGGACAGGGGCCCCTACAATGAGCAGTTCTTC. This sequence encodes CASSPDRGPYNEQFF.

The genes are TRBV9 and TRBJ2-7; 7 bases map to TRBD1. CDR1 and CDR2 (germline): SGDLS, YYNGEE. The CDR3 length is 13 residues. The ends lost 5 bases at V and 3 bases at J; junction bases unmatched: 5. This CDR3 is CASRGTERYEQYF. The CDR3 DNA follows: TGTGCCAGCAGAGGGACAGAGCGCTACGAGCAGTACTTC. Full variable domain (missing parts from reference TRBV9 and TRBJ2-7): DSGVTQTPKHLITATGQRVTLRCSPRSGDLSVYWYQQSLDQGLQFLIQYYNGEERAKGNILERFSAQQFPDLHSELNLSSLELGDSALYFCASRGTERYEQYFGPGTRLTVT.

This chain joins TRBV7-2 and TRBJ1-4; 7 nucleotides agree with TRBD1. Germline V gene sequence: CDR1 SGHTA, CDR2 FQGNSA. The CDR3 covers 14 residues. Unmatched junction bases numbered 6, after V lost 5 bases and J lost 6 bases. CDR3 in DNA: TGTGCCAGCAGCCGTAGGGGGCGCGATGAAAAACTGTTTTTT. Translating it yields CASSRRGRDEKLFF.

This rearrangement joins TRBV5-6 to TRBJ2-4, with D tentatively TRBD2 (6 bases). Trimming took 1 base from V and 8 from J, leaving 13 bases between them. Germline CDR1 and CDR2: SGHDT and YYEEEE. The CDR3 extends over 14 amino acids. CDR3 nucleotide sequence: TGTGCCAGCAGCTTGTCTAGCGCTGGGGACATTCAGTACTTC. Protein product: CASSLSSAGDIQYF.

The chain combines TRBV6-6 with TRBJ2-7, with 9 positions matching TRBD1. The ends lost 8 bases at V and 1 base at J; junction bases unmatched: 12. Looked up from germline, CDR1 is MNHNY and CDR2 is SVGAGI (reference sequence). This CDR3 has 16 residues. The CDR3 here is CASFSGQGIWSYEQYF. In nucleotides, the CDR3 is TGTGCCAGCTTTTCCGGACAGGGGATTTGGTCCTACGAGCAGTACTTC.